This TCR beta chain was identified during a study of a mutant IDH1 vaccine in newly diagnosed glioma (dated by TCRdb to the early 2020s). About the investigation overall: In the chemotherapy-containing groups, vaccination started alongside temozolomide cycles, whereas in patients who had radiotherapy alone it started 4-6 weeks after radiotherapy. Of the approximately 30 treated patients, roughly 62% were male and approximately 38% were female, and the mean age was 40.4 years. Prior to enrollment, patients had been given standard therapy consisting of radiotherapy alone, temozolomide alone, or radiochemotherapy with temozolomide, with the combination given to most patients. The week-35 safety follow-up was designated visit V12, and the week-47 end of study was designated visit V13. Peripheral blood was drawn at six visits: V03 (baseline), V05, V07, V10, V12 and V13. Longitudinal TCRB deep sequencing was done for about two dozen treated patients, wherever samples were available for exploratory analyses. What the work shows at the level of the full study, not this receptor alone: Pseudoprogression appeared unrelated to alterations in the top peripheral T cell clonotypes detected by TCRB sequencing. Immune responses induced by the vaccine were seen in 93.3% of patients across multiple MHC alleles. Selection of PBMC samples for TCRB deep sequencing was based on availability. According to the authors, sample limitations meant that analyses of patient blood samples could not be reproduced.

CDR1 SGHVS and CDR2 FQNEAQ are derived from the germline V gene. The CDR3 has 14 amino acids, counting the end cysteine and phenylalanine. Only the CDR3 part of the read is kept: 42 bases, read in frame from the first base. V and J lose 1 base and 2 bases, and a span of 8 bases separates them. The receptor library was made with the immunoSEQ multiplex PCR assay. Rearranged TCR beta chain sequences were amplified with the hsTCRB Kit following the manufacturer's protocol. TCRB libraries were sequenced on an Illumina MiSeq. Regarding the original processing steps: The kit vendor's proprietary platform handled demultiplexing, trimming and gene mapping. TCRdb mirrors the immuneACCESS table, restricted to in-frame sequences. Some clones are absent from its copies; in checked studies, under half trace to an unresolved V gene, and the reason for the others is unknown. V, J and clone size reflect that table, while D and trimming were determined from the DNA. The sample contains 50,000 to 70,000 clones, about 86% of them found a single time. The ten largest clones represent 1.6% of the sample.

Taken with the paper, the label for time point translates to: week 35, safety follow-up. A 20-mer mutant IDH1 peptide at 300 micrograms in Montanide made up each vaccine dose, which was injected subcutaneously together with topical imiquimod. Patients were given eight vaccinations, in weeks 1, 3, 5, 7, 11, 15, 19 and 23, which matched visits V03 through V10. Donors had newly diagnosed WHO grade 3 or 4 IDH1-mutant astrocytomas with loss of nuclear ATRX. The samples were drawn from NOA16, a multicentre, single-arm, open-label phase I trial in Germany that tested a mutant IDH1 peptide vaccine in humans for the first time. The DNeasy Blood and Tissue Kit was used to extract genomic DNA from EDTA blood for TCRB sequencing. This clone was seen only once. It lacks a known antigen. Per-base qualities were not stored, and no clone one base away is much larger.

The sequence came from a man in his forties with glioma. The sequence joins TRBV7-8 to TRBJ2-5; the D gene cannot be named for sure. Sequenced material: PBMCs, taken from a glioma patient whose treatment included an IDH1 peptide vaccine. The DNA sequence follows: TGTGCCAGCAGCTTAGGACGGCAGCAAGAGACCCAGTACTTC. This sequence encodes CASSLGRQQETQYF.